The 13 T cell receptor beta chains reported below all come from one sample, sequenced in a study of technical replicates of blood from a handful of donors. Sequencing was performed with immunoSEQ multiplex PCR; in TCRdb, only in-frame clones are kept and a portion is missing. The sample has under 15,000 clones, roughly 80% seen once. The sample consisted of PBMCs. These receptors all stem from a human donor in good health.

This clone was observed a handful of times. The chain carries TRBV10-3 and TRBJ1-1, with TRBD1 as a possible D gene (5 bases). Germline CDR1 is ENHRY and CDR2 is SYGVKD. This CDR3 has 13 residues. The ends were cut back, 2 bases at V and 5 bases at J, with 9 bases in the middle. CDR3 sequence: CAISEGGGTEAFF. The CDR3 nucleotides are TGTGCCATCAGTGAGGGGGGAGGGACTGAAGCTTTCTTT.

A word on this clone: A read error may produce the germline difference seen at one junction end. The rearrangement uses TRBV19 and TRBJ1-1, with unresolved D. CDR3 length: 12 residues. CDR1 and CDR2 from the germline V gene are LNHDA and SQIVND (reference sequence). DNA of the CDR3: TGTGCCAGTAGTATAGATCTATCCGGGGTCGACTTT. Encoded protein: CASSIDLSGVDF.

This chain links TRBV10-2 with TRBJ1-5, with D unclear. The V end was cut by 6 bases, the J end by 4 bases, with 13 bases between. CDR1 is WSHSY, CDR2 SAAADI, per germline. The CDR3 contains 14 residues. For the CDR3, the DNA is TGCGCCAGCAGCCCGGTGGTGAATAATCAGCCCCAGCATTTT. This sequence encodes CASSPVVNNQPQHF.

The V gene is TRBV25-1, the J gene TRBJ1-4; D is unclear. Germline CDR1 MGHDK, CDR2 SYGVNS. V was clipped by 5 bases and J by 0 bases, with 7 bases between them. The CDR3 has 14 residues. The CDR3 loop reads CASSSGTTNEKLFF. Written as DNA, the CDR3 is TGTGCCAGCAGTTCGGGGACAACTAATGAAAAACTGTTTTTT. Full variable domain (outside the CDR3, taken from reference TRBV25-1 and TRBJ1-4): EADIYQTPRYLVIGTGKKITLECSQTMGHDKMYWYQQDPGMELHLIHYSYGVNSTEKGDLSSESTVSRIRTEHFPLTLESARPSHTSQYLCASSSGTTNEKLFFGSGTQLSVL.

This clone has only a few counts. V usage is TRBV29-1 and J usage is TRBJ1-5; TRBD1 aligns across 7 bases. Germline CDR1 SQVTM, CDR2 ANQGSEA. The V segment lost 4 bases and the J segment 7 bases; nucleotides outside the gene matches: 7. This CDR3 is 13 amino acids long. For the CDR3, the DNA is TGCAGCGTTGGTCAGGGGGTCGGGCAGCCCCAGCATTTT. Protein sequence: CSVGQGVGQPQHF.

This chain links TRBV2 with TRBJ1-5; a possible D gene is TRBD1 (5 bases). V dropped 8 bases and J dropped 6 bases, with 14 bases sitting between them. The CDR3 totals 13 residues. Germline V gives CDR1 SNHLY, CDR2 FYNNEI. The DNA of the CDR3 is TGTGCCAGCGCTCAAGGGGTTGGTCAGCCCCAGCATTTT. This translates into CASAQGVGQPQHF.

The chain combines TRBV7-9 with TRBJ2-5, with 9 bases matching TRBD1. The V gene end was trimmed by 5 bases and the J gene end by 1 base; junction bases not matched to a gene: 2. Germline V gene lookup returns CDR1 SEHNR and CDR2 FQNEAQ (reference sequence). CDR3 length equals 14 residues. The CDR3 protein is CASSRDRAQETQYF. The CDR3 DNA is TGTGCCAGCAGCAGGGACAGGGCCCAAGAGACCCAGTACTTC. The full variable domain, rest sourced from reference TRBV7-9 and TRBJ2-5, is DTGVSQNPRHKITKRGQNVTFRCDPISEHNRLYWYRQTLGQGPEFLTYFQNEAQLEKSRLLSDRFSAERPKGSFSTLEIQRTEQGDSAMYLCASSRDRAQETQYFGPGTRLLVL.

This chain links TRBV5-1 with TRBJ2-5; 16 bases fit TRBD2. The CDR3 runs 17 residues. V dropped 4 bases and J dropped 0; count of bases not matched to a gene: 3. Germline CDR1 is SGHRS and CDR2 is YFSETQ. In DNA form, the CDR3 reads TGCGCCAGCAGCCGGGGACTAGCGGGAGGGGACCAAGAGACCCAGTACTTC. Its translation is CASSRGLAGGDQETQYF.

The sample holds one count of this clone. This chain joins TRBV5-1 and TRBJ2-1; 12 bases map to TRBD2. Trimming removed 4 bases from V and 9 bases from J; junction bases left unmatched: 5. CDR3 length equals 14 residues. The germline V gene encodes CDR1 SGHRS and CDR2 YFSETQ. Here the CDR3 DNA reads TGCGCCAGCAGCCCCCGGACTAGCGGGACTGAGCAGTTCTTC. It encodes CASSPRTSGTEQFF.

This chain links TRBV28 with TRBJ1-1; D is unclear. CDR1 is MDHEN and CDR2 is SYDVKM in the germline V gene. The V and J ends lost 7 bases and 0 bases respectively, with 21 bases between them. The CDR3 spans 17 residues. In nucleotides, the CDR3 is TGTGCCAGCACTCACCCCCCCCGGCAGGCCCTGAACACTGAAGCTTTCTTT. This codes for CASTHPPRQALNTEAFF.

This clone occurred once. This chain joins TRBV9 and TRBJ2-3; 8 bases fit TRBD1. The length of the CDR3 is 16 residues. The junction had 9 bases not matched to a gene; V was cut back by 1 base and J by 5 bases. CDR1 and CDR2 (germline): SGDLS, YYNGEE. Written as DNA, the CDR3 is TGTGCCAGCAGCGTAAGGGCAGGGGGCTCGGTAGATACGCAGTATTTT. Protein sequence: CASSVRAGGSVDTQYF.

The J gene is TRBJ2-7, the V gene TRBV1; TRBD2 is the table's D call, not checked against the DNA. TRBV1 is a pseudogene locus. The CDR3 extends over 16 amino acids. CDR3 residues: CTSSQARLAGVGEQYF. The CDR3, as DNA: TGCACCAGCAGCCAAGCGAGACTAGCGGGAGTAGGCGAGCAGTACTTC.

V is TRBV7-9 and J is TRBJ2-7; the D is unclear. Trimming stripped 5 bases from V and 6 bases from J, with 20 bases between. There are 15 residues in the CDR3. Germline CDR1 reads SEHNR; CDR2 reads FQNEAQ (reference sequence). CDR3 residues: CASSTTFGFPPEQYF. CDR3 DNA sequence: TGTGCCAGCAGCACAACGTTCGGGTTCCCCCCCGAGCAGTACTTC. Together with reference TRBV7-9 and TRBJ2-7, the CDR3 gives the full variable domain: DTGVSQNPRHKITKRGQNVTFRCDPISEHNRLYWYRQTLGQGPEFLTYFQNEAQLEKSRLLSDRFSAERPKGSFSTLEIQRTEQGDSAMYLCASSTTFGFPPEQYFGPGTRLTVT.